These 21 T cell receptor beta chains came from one sample sequenced in a study of blood T cell repertoires in COVID-19. The assay was immunoSEQ multiplex PCR, and TCRdb's table has in-frame clones only and misses some. The table lists about 170,000 clones, about 88% of them singletons, with roughly 0.77% in the top ten. Material for sequencing was PBMCs or T cells enriched from blood (not recorded which). The receptor set was obtained from a woman between 18 and 29 years old who had recovered from COVID-19.

The sample holds a few counts of this clone. V gene TRBV29-1 combines with J gene TRBJ1-2; perhaps TRBD1 as D (6 bases). The CDR3 is 14 amino acids. Germline V lookup: CDR1 SQVTM, CDR2 ANQGSEA. Trimming pared 3 bases from V and 4 bases from J, leaving 15 bases between. The CDR3 protein is CSVDAGGLSYGYTF. DNA for the CDR3: TGCAGCGTTGATGCGGGGGGGCTTAGCTATGGCTACACCTTC.

V usage is TRBV2 and J usage is TRBJ2-3, with 10 bases fitting TRBD1. Germline assignment: CDR1 SNHLY and CDR2 FYNNEI. The CDR3 contains 14 residues. Losses at the gene ends were 3 bases for V and 5 bases for J; bases not matched to a gene: 2. CDR3 residues: CASSEGQGIDTQYF. CDR3 sequence (DNA): TGTGCCAGCAGTGAGGGACAGGGGATAGATACGCAGTATTTT.

The J gene is TRBJ2-1, the V gene TRBV18; 8 nucleotides line up with TRBD1. The germline V gene has CDR1 KGHSH and CDR2 LQKENI. J gave up 7 bases and V 3 bases, and 8 bases lay outside the gene matches. The CDR3 covers 15 residues. CDR3 in amino acids: CASSPAGGSRNEQFF. The CDR3 DNA follows: TGTGCCAGCTCACCGGCAGGGGGCAGCCGGAATGAGCAGTTCTTC.

The V gene is TRBV7-9, the J gene TRBJ1-1; perhaps TRBD1 as D (5 bases). This CDR3 spans 16 amino acids. Germline CDR1 and CDR2: SEHNR and FQNEAQ (reference sequence). V lost 3 bases and J lost 8, with 22 bases in between. The CDR3, as DNA: TGTGCCAGCAGCTTGATCGTCGAAGTTGGGGCGCCCGAAGCTTTCTTT. It is translated as CASSLIVEVGAPEAFF.

This chain links TRBV29-1 with TRBJ1-1; D gene unclear. Germline CDR1 is SQVTM and CDR2 is ANQGSEA. This CDR3 has 10 residues. V shed 7 bases and J shed 4 bases, with 7 bases lying between them. Written as DNA, the CDR3 is TGCAGCGCCGGTAGCACTGAAGCTTTCTTT. It translates to CSAGSTEAFF.

V and J are TRBV19 and TRBJ1-5; 9 bases agree with TRBD1. CDR3 length: 16 residues. Germline trimming cut 10 bases from V and 6 bases from J; bases unmatched to any gene: 16. Looked up from germline, CDR1 is LNHDA and CDR2 is SQIVND (reference sequence). The CDR3 DNA follows: TGTGCCACAACGACGGCGGGACAGGGTAGAGGTCAGCCCCAGCATTTT. Its translation is CATTTAGQGRGQPQHF.

A word on this clone: Other DNA variants within this sample encode the same CDR3. The V gene is TRBV18, the J gene TRBJ2-5, with D possibly being TRBD2 (7 bases). V lost 2 bases and J lost 4, with 11 bases in between. The CDR3 contains 14 residues. Germline V CDR1 and CDR2: KGHSH, LQKENI. Here the CDR3 DNA reads TGTGCCAGCTCACCAACGGGGGGCGCAGAGACCCAGTACTTC. It encodes CASSPTGGAETQYF. Full variable domain (outside the CDR3, taken from reference TRBV18 and TRBJ2-5): NAGVMQNPRHLVRRRGQEARLRCSPMKGHSHVYWYRQLPEEGLKFMVYLQKENIIDESGMPKERFSAEFPKEGPSILRIQQVVRGDSAAYFCASSPTGGAETQYFGPGTRLLVL.

CDR3 in DNA: TGCGCCAGCAGCTTGGCTCCAGGGTCGGGAAACACCATATATTTT. As protein: CASSLAPGSGNTIYF. The chain employs TRBV5-1 and TRBJ1-3, with D perhaps TRBD1 (5 bases). The CDR3 runs 15 residues. Germline CDR1 and CDR2: SGHRS and YFSETQ. V was shortened by 0 bases and J by 4 bases, with 11 bases between the two germline ends.

The rearrangement links TRBV6-5 to TRBJ2-7; TRBD2 aligns across 12 bases. The CDR3 covers 15 residues. Germline V lookup: CDR1 MNHEY, CDR2 SVGAGI. The V gene end was trimmed by 2 bases and the J gene end by 7 bases; junction bases not matched to a gene: 6. The CDR3 region is CASSYSLAGGGEQYF. CDR3 in DNA: TGTGCCAGCAGTTACAGTCTAGCGGGAGGGGGGGAGCAGTACTTC.

This chain links TRBV6-5 with TRBJ1-2; 10 bases agree with TRBD1. Germline CDR1 reads MNHEY; CDR2 reads SVGAGI. J was trimmed by 3 bases and V by 10 bases; bases with no gene match: 8. The CDR3 contains 14 residues. The CDR3 DNA sequence: TGTGCCACCATGGGACAGGGGAGATACTATGGCTACACCTTC. Encoded protein: CATMGQGRYYGYTF.

The chain couples TRBV14 to TRBJ2-5; no clear D. V was cut by 4 bases and J by 5 bases, with 8 bases left in between. Germline values: CDR1 SGHDN, CDR2 FVKESK. The CDR3 has 12 residues. The CDR3, as DNA: TGTGCCAGCAGCCCTAAGTGGGAGACCCAGTACTTC. Its protein product is CASSPKWETQYF.

The gene calls are TRBV2 and TRBJ2-3, with D tentatively TRBD2 (5 bases). The germline V gene has CDR1 SNHLY and CDR2 FYNNEI. Trimming took 5 bases from V and 3 from J, leaving 6 bases between them. The CDR3 has 12 amino acids. CDR3 in amino acids: CASSRETDTQYF. CDR3 in DNA: TGTGCCAGCAGTAGGGAGACAGATACGCAGTATTTT.

The gene calls are TRBV9 and TRBJ2-1; 8 bases agree with TRBD2. Unmatched junction bases numbered 5, after V lost 0 bases and J lost 9 bases. Germline CDR1 reads SGDLS; CDR2 reads YYNGEE. The CDR3 contains 14 residues. The CDR3 protein is CASSVAGGRGEQFF. The DNA of the CDR3 is TGTGCCAGCAGCGTAGCGGGAGGGCGAGGTGAGCAGTTCTTC. Full variable domain (rest looked up from reference TRBV9 and TRBJ2-1): DSGVTQTPKHLITATGQRVTLRCSPRSGDLSVYWYQQSLDQGLQFLIQYYNGEERAKGNILERFSAQQFPDLHSELNLSSLELGDSALYFCASSVAGGRGEQFFGPGTRLTVL.

In its sample, this clone was seen once. CDR3 bases: TGTGCCAGCAGCTCTGAAGGACTAGCGGGCCCCGTGCCCTACGAGCAGTACTTC. Translating gives CASSSEGLAGPVPYEQYF. This rearrangement joins TRBV7-2 to TRBJ2-7; 11 positions agree with TRBD2. CDR3 length equals 18 residues. Germline-derived CDR1 and CDR2 are SGHTA and FQGNSA. Trimming took 4 bases from V and 2 from J; bases not matched to a gene: 13.

The V gene is TRBV6-5, the J gene TRBJ2-1; weak D call: TRBD1 (6 bases). V dropped 2 bases and J dropped 10 bases, with 15 bases sitting between them. CDR1 and CDR2 (germline): MNHEY, SVGAGI. The CDR3 is 14 residues long. Here the CDR3 DNA reads TGTGCCAGCAGTTACGGGGGACAAAAACTGGAGCAGTTCTTC. It specifies CASSYGGQKLEQFF.

The chain carries TRBV27 and TRBJ2-3; D unclear. V lost 5 bases, J lost 5 bases, and 11 bases lay in between. From germline, CDR1 is MNHEY and CDR2 SMNVEV (reference sequence). This CDR3 has 13 amino acids. The CDR3 DNA is TGTGCCAGCAGTCCCCAGGTGAGAGATACGCAGTATTTT. It specifies CASSPQVRDTQYF.

This clone was counted a single time. The rearrangement uses TRBV20-1 and TRBJ1-5, with 8 positions matching TRBD1. Trimming took 3 bases from V and 5 from J; bases not matched to a gene: 9. Germline V gives CDR1 DFQATT, CDR2 SNEGSKA (reference sequence). The CDR3 extends over 15 amino acids. The CDR3 here is CSASPAGTGDQPQHF. Here the CDR3 DNA reads TGCAGTGCTAGTCCAGCCGGGACAGGTGATCAGCCCCAGCATTTT.

This clone was observed a handful of times. The chain carries TRBV7-8 and TRBJ2-7; unclear D gene. The germline CDR1 and CDR2 sequences are SGHVS and FQNEAQ. Trimming pared 0 bases from V and 2 bases from J, leaving 5 bases between. The CDR3 is made up of 13 amino acids. The DNA of the CDR3 is TGTGCCAGCAGCTTAGCGGCACCCTACGAGCAGTACTTC. Translated, it gives CASSLAAPYEQYF.

V is TRBV6-5 and J is TRBJ2-7, with no clear D. The ends were cut back, 2 bases at V and 2 bases at J, with 16 bases in the middle. The germline CDR1 and CDR2 sequences are MNHEY and SVGAGI. This CDR3 has 16 amino acids. The CDR3 region has the DNA TGTGCCAGCAGTTACCTGGCTGGGTTGCAGGCCTACGAGCAGTACTTC. Encoded protein: CASSYLAGLQAYEQYF.

J is TRBJ2-3 and V is TRBV29-1; D not certain. CDR3 size: 8 residues. Germline CDR1 and CDR2: SQVTM and ANQGSEA. Trimming shortened V by 6 bases and J by 10 bases, and 5 bases separated the two germline ends. CDR3: CSVAPQYF. The CDR3 DNA sequence: TGCAGCGTGGCACCGCAGTATTTT.

This clone has a handful of counts. The V gene is TRBV10-3, the J gene TRBJ2-2; 7 bases line up with TRBD2. The germline gives CDR1 ENHRY, CDR2 SYGVKD. V lost 2 bases to trimming and J lost 10 bases; unmatched junction nucleotides: 1. This CDR3 is built from 12 residues. The CDR3 DNA reads as TGTGCCATCAGTGAGGCGGGGGAGGAGCTGTTTTTT. Its protein product is CAISEAGEELFF.